The T cell receptor beta chain described here comes from a study of blood T cell repertoires in COVID-19. Study-wide context: Whether acute or convalescent, the COVID-19 samples came from the United States, Italy and Spain. Nucleic acid was either cDNA or gDNA, and it came from T cells, B-cell-depleted T cells, or PBMCs.

The germline V gene encodes CDR1 SGHRS and CDR2 YFSETQ. This CDR3 spans 15 amino acids. V dropped 6 bases and J dropped 3; count of bases not matched to a gene: 8. As handled by the study authors: Nucleated cell number was recorded as an estimate derived from reference gene primer amplification. Clones were read by immunoSEQ multiplex PCR, and TCRdb kept only the in-frame ones, dropping some. That table gives V, J and clone size, and the DNA gave D and trimming. Among about 310,000 clones listed, 90% were seen once. Patients in Seattle were enrolled during active infection, then followed longitudinally.

Sequences were obtained from peripheral blood. The genes are TRBV5-1 and TRBJ2-5, with 10 bases identical to TRBD1. This receptor was obtained from a woman in her thirties or forties with COVID-19, enrolled during active disease. This chain's CDR3 is CASKTLGQGEETQYF. The CDR3 DNA sequence: TGCGCCAGCAAGACCCTTGGACAGGGGGAAGAGACCCAGTACTTC.